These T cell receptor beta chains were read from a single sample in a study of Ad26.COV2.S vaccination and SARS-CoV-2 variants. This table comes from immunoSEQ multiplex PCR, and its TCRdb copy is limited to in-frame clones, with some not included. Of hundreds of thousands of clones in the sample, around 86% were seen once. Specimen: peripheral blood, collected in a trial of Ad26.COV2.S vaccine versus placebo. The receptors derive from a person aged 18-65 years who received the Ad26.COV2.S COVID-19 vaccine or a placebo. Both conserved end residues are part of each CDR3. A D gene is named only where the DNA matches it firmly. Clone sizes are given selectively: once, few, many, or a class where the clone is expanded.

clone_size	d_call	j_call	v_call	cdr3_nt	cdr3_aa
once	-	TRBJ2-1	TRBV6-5	TGTGCCAGCAGTTACCCGAATGAGCAGTTCTTC	CASSYPNEQFF
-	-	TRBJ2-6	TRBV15	TGTGCCACCAGCAGAGATACGGACTCTGGGGCCAACGTCCTGACTTTC	CATSRDTDSGANVLTF
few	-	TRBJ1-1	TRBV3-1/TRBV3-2	TGTGCCAGCAGCCAAGGAAGGACGACTGAAGCTTTCTTT	CASSQGRTTEAFF
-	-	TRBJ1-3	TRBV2	TGTGCCAGCAGTGATGTGGGGGAAGGAAACACCATATATTTT	CASSDVGEGNTIYF
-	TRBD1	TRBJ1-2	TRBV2	TGTGCCAGCAGAGGGGACAGGCTCAGCTATGGCTACACCTTC	CASRGDRLSYGYTF
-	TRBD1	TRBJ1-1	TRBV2	TGTGCCAGCATAAGACAGGGGGCGAACACTGAAGCTTTCTTT	CASIRQGANTEAFF
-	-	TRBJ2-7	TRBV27	TGTGCCAGCAGTTTAAAGTCCAGTTACTCCTACGAGCAGTACTTC	CASSLKSSYSYEQYF
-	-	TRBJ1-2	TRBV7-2	TGTGCCAGCAGCTCAGGTGGGCAGCAAATCTATGGCTACACCTTC	CASSSGGQQIYGYTF
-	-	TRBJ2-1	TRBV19	TGTGCCAGTAGTATAGATCTGAATGAGCAGTTCTTC	CASSIDLNEQFF
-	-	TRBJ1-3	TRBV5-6	TGTGCCAGCAGCTTGGGACAGAGAAACACCATATATTTT	CASSLGQRNTIYF
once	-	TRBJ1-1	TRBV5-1	TGCGCCAGCAGCTTGGTCCTAAGCGAACTGATGAACACTGAAGCTTTCTTT	CASSLVLSELMNTEAFF
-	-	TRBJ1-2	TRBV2	TGTGCCAGCAGTAAGGTTTATGGCTACACCTTC	CASSKVYGYTF
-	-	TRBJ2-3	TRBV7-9	TGTGCCAGCAGCTTAGCGGTTTTT	CASSLAVF
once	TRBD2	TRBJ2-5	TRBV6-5	TGTGCCAGCATGACCCGGGGGGGACAAGAGACCCAGTACTTC	CASMTRGGQETQYF
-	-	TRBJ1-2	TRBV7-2	TGTGCCAGCAGCCCCGGACAAGCTAACTATGGCTACACCTTC	CASSPGQANYGYTF
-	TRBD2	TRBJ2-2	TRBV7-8	TGTGCCAGCAGCCTCCTTAGACTAGCTAACACCGGGGAGCTGTTTTTT	CASSLLRLANTGELFF
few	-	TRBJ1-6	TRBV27	TGTGCCAGCGCCGGAACGTATTCACCCCTCCACTTT	CASAGTYSPLHF
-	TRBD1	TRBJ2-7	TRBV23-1	TGCGCCAGCAGTCAATCGCCAGGGGGCATCTCCTACGAGCAGTACTTC	CASSQSPGGISYEQYF